This TCR beta chain was captured by sequencing in a study of T cells in Graves' hyperthyroidism and ophthalmopathy. Overall study: Peripheral blood was collected at initial diagnosis, before any treatment. Study-level points and caveats: Most thyroid clonotypes with frequency above 0.001 were detected in blood.

CDR3 length equals 13 residues. Trimming took 5 bases from V and 4 from J, leaving 12 bases between them. As to this clonotype: No antigen is known for it.

It was RNA transcripts that yielded the amplified TCR beta CDR3 regions. TCR CDR3 underwent first-round RT-PCR with the HTBI primer set. Each CDR3 protein gets one entry after TCRdb re-called the multiplex PCR reads with MiXCR. Counted here are more than 300,000 distinct CDR3 sequences, about 18% occurring once; the ten biggest clones make up roughly a third. Patients having uncontrolled infection, another autoimmune disease, pregnancy or lactation were not included. Sequencing was performed on blood. The sequence came from a woman younger than 45 with Graves' hyperthyroidism that later progressed to Graves' ophthalmopathy. This sequence joins TRBV12-3 or TRBV12-4 and TRBJ2-7, with D perhaps matching TRBD1 (5 bases). CDR3 nucleotide sequence: TGTGCCAGCAGTCGGACAAGAGGTTACGAGCAGTACGTC. Translated: CASSRTRGYEQYV.